Listed below are T cell receptor beta chains from one sample, sequenced in a study of T cells in tumors after PD-1 blockade. TCRdb's table, derived via immunoSEQ multiplex PCR, lists solely in-frame clones and lacks some. The table records 9,500 to 15,000 clones, roughly 63% of them present only once. The specimen comprised tumor tissue, sampled before anti-PD-1 treatment. The receptor set was obtained from a human donor with basal cell carcinoma. Both conserved end residues are part of each CDR3.

j_call v_call cdr3_aa
TRBJ2-1 TRBV7-9 CASSLVRLTSSYNEQFF
TRBJ1-2 TRBV6-6 CASSYGQGLGYGYTF
TRBJ1-1 TRBV19 CASRPGQGKMNTEAFF
TRBJ1-6 TRBV7-2 CASSYEGANSPLHF
TRBJ1-4 TRBV28 CASSFFFIQGASSATNEKLFF
TRBJ2-3 TRBV11-3 CASSLSGRGDRNTQYF
TRBJ1-4 TRBV30 CAWGVLLSTNEKLFF
TRBJ2-2 TRBV25-1 CARRDRDQNTGELFF
TRBJ2-7 TRBV5-4 CASSTRGIETYEQYF
TRBJ2-5 TRBV13 CASSPGLAGRLETQYF
TRBJ1-2 TRBV4-1 CASSQDRTAGDYGYTF
TRBJ1-1 TRBV10-3 CAISEWSGQGTTEAFF
TRBJ1-1 TRBV20-1 CSASSMNTEAFF
TRBJ2-7 TRBV28 CASKEGLAGGYEQYF
TRBJ2-1 TRBV14 CASSQELAGASGEQFF
TRBJ2-1 TRBV5-1 CASSPRRAGGSYNEQFF
TRBJ1-4 TRBV4-3 CASSQVWRGGNEKLFF
TRBJ1-3 TRBV7-9 CASSNSGRNSGSTIYF
TRBJ2-7 TRBV3-1/TRBV3-2 CASSGVSYEQYF
TRBJ1-3 TRBV19 CASSIKSGNTIYF
TRBJ1-1 TRBV6-1 CASSEQLRTEAFF
TRBJ2-7 TRBV14 CASSYLGTGGGEQYF
TRBJ1-1 TRBV30 CAWTGGENTEAFF
TRBJ1-2 TRBV2 CASSAQGQGMDTF
TRBJ2-2 TRBV7-2 CASSLAGNTGELFF
TRBJ2-3 TRBV20-1 CSASSGTRPTDTQYF